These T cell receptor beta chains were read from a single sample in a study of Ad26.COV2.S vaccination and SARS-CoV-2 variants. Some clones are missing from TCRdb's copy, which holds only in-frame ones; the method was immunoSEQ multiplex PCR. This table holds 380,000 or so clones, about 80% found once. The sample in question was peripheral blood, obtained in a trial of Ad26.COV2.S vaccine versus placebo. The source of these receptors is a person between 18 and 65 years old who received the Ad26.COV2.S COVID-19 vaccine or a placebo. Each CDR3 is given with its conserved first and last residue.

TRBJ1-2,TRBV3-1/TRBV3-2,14,CASSLLRGNYGYTF
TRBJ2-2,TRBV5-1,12,CASSLGGGELFF
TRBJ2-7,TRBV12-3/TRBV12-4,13,CASSFPPKLEQYF
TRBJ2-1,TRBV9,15,CASSVTGLGNNEQFF
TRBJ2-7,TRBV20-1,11,CSARDEMSEYF
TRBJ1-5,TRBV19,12,CATFGGYQPQHF
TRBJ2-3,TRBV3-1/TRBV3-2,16,CASSRRVIPSTDTQYF
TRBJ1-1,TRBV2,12,CATRLMNTEAFF
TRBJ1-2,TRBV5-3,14,CARAATGKNDGYTF
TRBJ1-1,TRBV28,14,CASSSGAGHTEAFF
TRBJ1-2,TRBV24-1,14,CATSDSRGADGYTF
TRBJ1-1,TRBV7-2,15,CASSLSINMNTEAFF
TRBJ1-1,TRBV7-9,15,CASTTTGVLNTEAFF
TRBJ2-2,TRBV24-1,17,CATSDLSQGAHTGELFF
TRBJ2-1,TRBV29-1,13,CSVESGGYNEQFF
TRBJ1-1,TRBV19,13,CASSIGRNTEAFF
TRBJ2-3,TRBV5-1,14,CASSFGQDADTQYF
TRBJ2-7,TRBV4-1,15,CASSARQSNSYEQYF
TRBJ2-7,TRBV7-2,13,CASSLGRGDEQYF
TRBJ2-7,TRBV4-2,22,CASSPQSLGGQGRLWGSYEQYF
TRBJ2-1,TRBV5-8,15,CASSLQASGVDEQFF
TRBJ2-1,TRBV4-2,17,CASSPRFSSASYNEQFF
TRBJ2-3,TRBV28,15,CASSFPSGSMDTQYF
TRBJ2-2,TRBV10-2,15,CASRTSGGGTGELFF
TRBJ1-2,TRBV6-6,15,CASSYSNRGFYGYTF
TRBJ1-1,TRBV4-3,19,CASSLTRYRDRGPVAEAFF
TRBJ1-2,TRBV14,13,CASRHRDLYGYTF
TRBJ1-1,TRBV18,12,CASSMGGTEAFF
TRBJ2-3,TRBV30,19,CAWSVPGLAGGPGSDTQYF
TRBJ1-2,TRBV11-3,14,CASSSRQGTVGYTF
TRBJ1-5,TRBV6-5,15,CASSPGTGGGQPQHF
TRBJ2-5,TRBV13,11,CASSRVGTQYF
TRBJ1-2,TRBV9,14,CASSEGNRVRGYTF
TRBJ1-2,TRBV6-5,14,CASSYRPGSYGYTF
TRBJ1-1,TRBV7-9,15,CASSPRDRGDTEAFF
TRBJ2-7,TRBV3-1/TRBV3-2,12,CASSHRGPNLYF
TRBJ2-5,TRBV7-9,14,CASSALDPQETQYF
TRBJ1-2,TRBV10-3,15,CAISESGQGADGYTF
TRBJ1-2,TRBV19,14,CASSTQRQGYGYTF